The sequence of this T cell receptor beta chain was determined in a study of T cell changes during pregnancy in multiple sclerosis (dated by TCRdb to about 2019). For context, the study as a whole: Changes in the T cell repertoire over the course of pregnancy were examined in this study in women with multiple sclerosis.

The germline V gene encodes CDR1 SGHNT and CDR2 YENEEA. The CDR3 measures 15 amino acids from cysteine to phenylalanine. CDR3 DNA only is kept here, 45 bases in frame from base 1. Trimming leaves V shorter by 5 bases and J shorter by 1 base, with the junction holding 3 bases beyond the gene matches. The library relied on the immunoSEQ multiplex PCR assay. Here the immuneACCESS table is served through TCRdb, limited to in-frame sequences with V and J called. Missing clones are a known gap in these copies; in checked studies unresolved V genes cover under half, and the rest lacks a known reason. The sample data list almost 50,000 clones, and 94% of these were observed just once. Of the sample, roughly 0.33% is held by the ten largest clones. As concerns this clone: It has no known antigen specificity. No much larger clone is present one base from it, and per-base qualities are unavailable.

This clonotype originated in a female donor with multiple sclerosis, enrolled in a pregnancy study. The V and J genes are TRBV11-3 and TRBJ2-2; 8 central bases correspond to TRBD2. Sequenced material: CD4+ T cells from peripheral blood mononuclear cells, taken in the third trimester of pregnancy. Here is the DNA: TGTGCCAGCAGCCCGGGGGGGCGGAACACCGGGGAGCTGTTTTTT. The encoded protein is CASSPGGRNTGELFF.